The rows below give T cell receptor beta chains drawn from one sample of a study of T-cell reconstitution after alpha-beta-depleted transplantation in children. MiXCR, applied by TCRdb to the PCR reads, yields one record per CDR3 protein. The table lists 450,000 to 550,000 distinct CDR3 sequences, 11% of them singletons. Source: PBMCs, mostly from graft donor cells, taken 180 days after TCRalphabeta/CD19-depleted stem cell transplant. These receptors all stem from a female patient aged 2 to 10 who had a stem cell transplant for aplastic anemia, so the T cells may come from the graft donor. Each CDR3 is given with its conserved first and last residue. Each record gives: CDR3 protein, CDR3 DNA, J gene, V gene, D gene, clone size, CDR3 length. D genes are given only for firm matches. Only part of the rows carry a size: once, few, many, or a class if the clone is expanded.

CASSLSRSSNEQFF,TGTGCCAGCAGCTTATCAAGGTCATCCAATGAGCAGTTCTTC,TRBJ2-1,TRBV7-2,NA,NA,14
CASRPGQGATNEKLFF,TGTGCCAGCAGACCGGGGCAGGGGGCAACTAATGAAAAACTGTTTTTT,TRBJ1-4,TRBV6-1,TRBD1,NA,16
CASSLFVGYANTGELFF,TGTGCCAGCAGCTTATTTGTCGGGTACGCGAACACCGGGGAGCTGTTTTTT,TRBJ2-2,TRBV7-2,NA,NA,17
CASSLNSASSTDTQYF,TGTGCCAGCAGCCTTAATAGCGCGAGTAGCACAGATACGCAGTATTTT,TRBJ2-3,TRBV7-2,NA,few,16
CASSPRGQGRLAGSTDTQYF,TGTGCCAGCAGCCCCCGGGGACAGGGGAGGCTAGCGGGAAGCACAGATACGCAGTATTTT,TRBJ2-3,TRBV11-2,NA,few,20
CASSQADPVLSWSTDTQYF,TGCGCCAGCAGCCAAGCCGACCCGGTCCTTAGCTGGAGCACAGATACGCAGTATTTT,TRBJ2-3,TRBV4-1,NA,NA,19
CSARDYGYTF,TGCAGTGCTAGGGACTATGGCTACACCTTC,TRBJ1-2,TRBV20-1,NA,few,10
CASSVQGGNTIYF,TGTGCCAGCAGCGTCCAGGGTGGAAACACCATATATTTT,TRBJ1-3,TRBV9,NA,NA,13
CASSQGDRDELDGYTF,TGTGCCAGCAGCCAGGGGGACAGGGATGAATTGGATGGCTACACCTTC,TRBJ1-2,TRBV4-2,TRBD1,few,16
CASSIAWEVQPQHF,TGTGCCAGTAGTATAGCCTGGGAGGTTCAGCCCCAGCATTTT,TRBJ1-5,TRBV19,NA,NA,14
CASTLTGTSVNEQFF,TGTGCCAGCACTCTGACCGGGACTAGCGTCAATGAGCAGTTCTTC,TRBJ2-1,TRBV6-1,TRBD2,NA,15
CATRKPFLGTSGGSTDTQYF,TGTGCCACCAGGAAACCCTTCCTAGGGACTAGCGGGGGGTCCACAGATACGCAGTATTTT,TRBJ2-3,TRBV15,TRBD2,NA,20
CAWSVGTHNEQFF,TGTGCCTGGAGTGTAGGGACCCACAATGAGCAGTTCTTC,TRBJ2-1,TRBV30,NA,NA,13
CASRDRDRVDHEQYF,TGTGCCAGCAGGGACCGGGACAGGGTCGACCACGAGCAGTACTTC,TRBJ2-7,TRBV28,TRBD1,many,15
CASSRGQGGTNEKLFF,TGCGCCAGCAGCCGGGGGCAGGGTGGCACTAATGAAAAACTGTTTTTT,TRBJ1-4,TRBV4-3,NA,NA,16
CASSPPRGRQNAGYTF,TGTGCCAGCAGCCCCCCCCGGGGCAGGCAAAATGCGGGCTACACCTTC,TRBJ1-2,TRBV3-1,NA,NA,16
CAIREQGLETQYF,TGTGCCATCAGGGAACAGGGATTAGAGACCCAGTACTTC,TRBJ2-5,TRBV10-3,NA,few,13
CASSYSGRWEQFF,TGTGCCAGCAGTTACTCGGGTCGCTGGGAGCAGTTCTTC,TRBJ2-1,TRBV6-5,NA,NA,13
CSVGQDLNEKLFF,TGCAGCGTTGGACAGGACCTTAATGAAAAACTGTTTTTT,TRBJ1-4,TRBV29-1,NA,few,13
CASTPSGRGAGEQYF,TGTGCCAGTACCCCTAGCGGGAGGGGGGCCGGCGAGCAGTACTTC,TRBJ2-7,TRBV19,TRBD2,NA,15
CSARDRGQRVQSGELFF,TGCAGTGCTAGAGATCGGGGTCAGCGGGTTCAATCCGGGGAGCTGTTTTTT,TRBJ2-2,TRBV20-1,NA,NA,17
CASSPLPFPEHEQFF,TGTGCCAGCAGTCCCCTCCCCTTCCCCGAACATGAGCAGTTCTTC,TRBJ2-1,TRBV12-3/TRBV12-4,NA,many,15
CASSFAGRNYEQYF,TGTGCCAGCAGCTTCGCCGGTCGGAACTACGAGCAGTACTTC,TRBJ2-7,TRBV7-2,NA,few,14
CSARVGAWEQYF,TGCAGTGCTAGGGTCGGGGCTTGGGAGCAGTACTTC,TRBJ2-7,TRBV20-1,NA,few,12
CASSLSRQPAAYEQYF,TGTGCCAGCAGCTTATCCAGGCAGCCAGCAGCCTACGAGCAGTACTTC,TRBJ2-7,TRBV7-2,NA,NA,16
CASRLAGWDPEQYF,TGTGCCAGCAGGTTAGCGGGGTGGGATCCCGAGCAGTACTTC,TRBJ2-7,TRBV2,TRBD2,NA,14
CASSSGLARYNEQFF,TGTGCCAGCAGTTCCGGACTAGCCCGATACAATGAGCAGTTCTTC,TRBJ2-1,TRBV7-9,TRBD2,once,15
CASTLRWDVGTNEKLFF,TGTGCCAGCACCCTAAGGTGGGACGTCGGGACTAATGAAAAACTGTTTTTT,TRBJ1-4,TRBV6-1,NA,NA,17
CSAEDPTEAFF,TGCAGTGCCGAGGACCCCACTGAAGCTTTCTTT,TRBJ1-1,TRBV20-1,NA,many,11
CSVALGRTYEQYF,TGCAGCGTGGCTCTCGGGCGAACCTACGAGCAGTACTTC,TRBJ2-7,TRBV29-1,NA,NA,13
CASSTRDRGYNEQFF,TGTGCCAGCAGTACTAGGGACAGGGGCTACAATGAGCAGTTCTTC,TRBJ2-1,TRBV28,TRBD1,few,15
CASSSRQGPSTDTQYF,TGTGCCAGCAGTTCCCGGCAGGGCCCTAGCACAGATACGCAGTATTTT,TRBJ2-3,TRBV12-3/TRBV12-4,NA,few,16
CASSAGGTAGANVLTF,TGTGCCAGCAGCGCAGGGGGGACCGCTGGGGCCAACGTCCTGACTTTC,TRBJ2-6,TRBV9,NA,NA,16
CASSQTWGQGPYEQYF,TGTGCCAGCAGTCAGACCTGGGGTCAGGGCCCCTACGAGCAGTACTTC,TRBJ2-7,TRBV28,NA,NA,16
CASSSPVGASGSEQYF,TGTGCCAGCAGCTCCCCGGTGGGGGCCAGCGGGAGTGAGCAGTACTTC,TRBJ2-7,TRBV7-9,TRBD2,once,16